This TCR beta chain came from a study of cytomegalovirus exposure and HLA in healthy donors. Regarding the study as a whole: Donor immune exposure was known only as CMV serostatus. Most TCR sequences were seen very rarely across donors, but some public TCRs occurred in many. Among the CMV-associated chains, a few were confirmed in vitro as specific for CMV antigens.

The PCR employed 60 Vbeta primers together with 13 Jbeta primers. Data came from immunoSEQ multiplex PCR; TCRdb stores just in-frame clones and leaves some out. The sample carries 100,000 or so clones, around 85% recorded once. Turning to this clone: Its antigen is currently unknown.

Source material: PBMCs. This TCR was sampled from a man aged 25-40 years in good health and CMV-seropositive.

CDR3 coding DNA: TGTGCCTGGAGTCAGGGGGCAGGGCAAAGCAATCAGCCCCAGCATTTT. Its protein product is CAWSQGAGQSNQPQHF. The chain recombines TRBV30 with TRBJ1-5; 8 nucleotides match TRBD1. Per germline, CDR1 GTSNPN and CDR2 SVGIG (reference sequence). The CDR3 runs to 16 residues. Trimming removed 2 bases from V and 1 base from J; junction bases left unmatched: 7.